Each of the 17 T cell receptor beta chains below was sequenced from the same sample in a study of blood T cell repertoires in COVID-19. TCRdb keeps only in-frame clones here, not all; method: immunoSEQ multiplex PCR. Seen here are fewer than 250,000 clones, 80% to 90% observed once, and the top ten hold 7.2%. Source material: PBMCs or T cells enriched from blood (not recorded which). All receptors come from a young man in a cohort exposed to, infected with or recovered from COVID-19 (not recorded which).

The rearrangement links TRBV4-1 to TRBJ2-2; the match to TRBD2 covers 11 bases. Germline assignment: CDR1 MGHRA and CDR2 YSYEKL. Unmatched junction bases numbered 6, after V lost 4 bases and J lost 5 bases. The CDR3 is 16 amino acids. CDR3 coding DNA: TGCGCCAGCAGCCGCCTAGCGGGAGGAGGTACCGGGGAGCTGTTTTTT. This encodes CASSRLAGGGTGELFF.

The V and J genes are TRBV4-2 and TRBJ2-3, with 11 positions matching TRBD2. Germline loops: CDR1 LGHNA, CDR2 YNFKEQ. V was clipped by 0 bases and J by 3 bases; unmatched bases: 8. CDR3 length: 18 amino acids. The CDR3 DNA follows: TGTGCCAGCAGCCAAGAACTAGCGGGAGTCTCAGGGACAGATACGCAGTATTTT. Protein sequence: CASSQELAGVSGTDTQYF.

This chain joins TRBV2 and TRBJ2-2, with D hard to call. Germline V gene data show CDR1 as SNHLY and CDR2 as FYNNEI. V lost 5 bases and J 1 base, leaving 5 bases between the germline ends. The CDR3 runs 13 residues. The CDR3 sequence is CASSFQNTGELFF. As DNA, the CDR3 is TGTGCCAGCAGTTTTCAGAACACCGGGGAGCTGTTTTTT.

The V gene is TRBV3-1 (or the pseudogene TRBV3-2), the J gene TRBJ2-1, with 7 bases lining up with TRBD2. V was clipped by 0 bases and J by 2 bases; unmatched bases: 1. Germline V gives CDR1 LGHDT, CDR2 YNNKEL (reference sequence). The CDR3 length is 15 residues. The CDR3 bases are TGTGCCAGCAGCCAAGATGGGACTACCTACAATGAGCAGTTCTTC. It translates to CASSQDGTTYNEQFF.

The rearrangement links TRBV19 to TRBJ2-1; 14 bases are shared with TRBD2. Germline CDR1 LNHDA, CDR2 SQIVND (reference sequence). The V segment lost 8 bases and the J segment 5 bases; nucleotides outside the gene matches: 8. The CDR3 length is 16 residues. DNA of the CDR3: TGTGCCAGTTTGAGACTAGCGGGAGGGGAGAACAATGAGCAGTTCTTC. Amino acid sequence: CASLRLAGGENNEQFF.

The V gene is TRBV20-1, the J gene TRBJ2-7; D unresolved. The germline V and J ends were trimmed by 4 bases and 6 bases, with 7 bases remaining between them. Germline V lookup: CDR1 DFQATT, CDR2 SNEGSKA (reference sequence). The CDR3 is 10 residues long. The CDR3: CSATAREQYF. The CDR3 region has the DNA TGCAGTGCTACCGCGCGCGAGCAGTACTTC.

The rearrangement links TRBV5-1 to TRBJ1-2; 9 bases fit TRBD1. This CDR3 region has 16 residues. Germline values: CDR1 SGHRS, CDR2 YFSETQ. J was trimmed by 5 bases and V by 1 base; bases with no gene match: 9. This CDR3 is CASSLTGTGIRYGYTF. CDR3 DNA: TGCGCCAGCAGCTTGACAGGGACAGGGATAAGGTATGGCTACACCTTC.

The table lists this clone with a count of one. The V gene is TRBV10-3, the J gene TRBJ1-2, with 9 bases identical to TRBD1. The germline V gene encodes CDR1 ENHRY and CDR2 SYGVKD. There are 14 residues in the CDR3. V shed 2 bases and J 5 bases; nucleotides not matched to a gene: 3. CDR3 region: CAISEPDRGYGYTF. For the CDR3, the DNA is TGTGCCATCAGTGAGCCGGACAGGGGATATGGCTACACCTTC.

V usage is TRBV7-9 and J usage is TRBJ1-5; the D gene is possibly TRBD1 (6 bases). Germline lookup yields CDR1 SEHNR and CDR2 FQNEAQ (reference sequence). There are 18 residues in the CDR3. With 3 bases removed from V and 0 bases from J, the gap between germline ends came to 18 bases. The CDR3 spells CASSFDLDSRHSNQPQHF. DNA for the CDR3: TGTGCCAGCAGCTTCGACCTGGACAGCCGTCATAGCAATCAGCCCCAGCATTTT.

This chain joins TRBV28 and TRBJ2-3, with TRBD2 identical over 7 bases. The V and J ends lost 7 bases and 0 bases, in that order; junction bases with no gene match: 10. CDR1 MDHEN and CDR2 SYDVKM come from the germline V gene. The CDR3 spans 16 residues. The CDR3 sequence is CASITEGGSSTDTQYF. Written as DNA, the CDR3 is TGTGCCAGCATCACTGAGGGCGGGAGTAGCACAGATACGCAGTATTTT.

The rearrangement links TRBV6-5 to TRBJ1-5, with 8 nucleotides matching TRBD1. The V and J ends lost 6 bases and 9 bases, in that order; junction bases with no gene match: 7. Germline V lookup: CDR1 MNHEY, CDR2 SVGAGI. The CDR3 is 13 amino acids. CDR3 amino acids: CASRTGAEGPQHF. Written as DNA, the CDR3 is TGTGCCAGCAGGACAGGGGCTGAAGGGCCCCAGCATTTT.

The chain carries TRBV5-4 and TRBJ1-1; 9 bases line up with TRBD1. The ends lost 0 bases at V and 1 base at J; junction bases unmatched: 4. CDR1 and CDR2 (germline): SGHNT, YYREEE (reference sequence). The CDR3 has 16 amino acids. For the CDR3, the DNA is TGTGCCAGCAGCTTGGAAGGACAGGGGCGGAACACTGAAGCTTTCTTT. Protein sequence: CASSLEGQGRNTEAFF.

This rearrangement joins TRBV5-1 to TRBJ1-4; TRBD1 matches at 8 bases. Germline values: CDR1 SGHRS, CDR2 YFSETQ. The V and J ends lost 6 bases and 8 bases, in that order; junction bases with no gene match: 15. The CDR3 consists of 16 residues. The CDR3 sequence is CASTTGGGAKREKLFF. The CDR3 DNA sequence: TGCGCCAGCACCACAGGGGGGGGCGCAAAGAGGGAAAAACTGTTTTTT.

The CDR3 here is CASSHVGLTSVDTQYF. The DNA for the CDR3 is TGCGCCAGCAGCCATGTGGGGTTGACTAGCGTAGATACGCAGTATTTT. This chain joins TRBV4-1 and TRBJ2-3, with TRBD2 matching over 8 bases. Trimming at V came to 3 bases and at J to 5 bases, leaving 10 bases not matched to a gene. The CDR3 spans 16 residues. CDR1 is MGHRA, CDR2 YSYEKL, per germline.

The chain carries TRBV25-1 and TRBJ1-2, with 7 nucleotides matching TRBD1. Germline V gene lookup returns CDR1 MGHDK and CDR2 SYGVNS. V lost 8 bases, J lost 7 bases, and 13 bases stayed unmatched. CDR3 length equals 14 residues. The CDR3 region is CASRDSGSLAGYTF. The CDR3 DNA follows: TGTGCCAGCCGGGACAGCGGATCTTTGGCTGGCTACACCTTC.

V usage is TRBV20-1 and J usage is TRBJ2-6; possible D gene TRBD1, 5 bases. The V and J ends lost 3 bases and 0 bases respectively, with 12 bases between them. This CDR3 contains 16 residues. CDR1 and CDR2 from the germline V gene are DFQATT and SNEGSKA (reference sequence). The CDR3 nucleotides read TGCAGTGCTAGTCTCAGGGCCCACTCTGGGGCCAACGTCCTGACTTTC. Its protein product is CSASLRAHSGANVLTF.

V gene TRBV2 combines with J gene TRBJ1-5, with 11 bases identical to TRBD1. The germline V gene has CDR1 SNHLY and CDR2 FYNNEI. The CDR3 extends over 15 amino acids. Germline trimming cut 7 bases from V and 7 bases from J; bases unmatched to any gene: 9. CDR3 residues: CASTEDRGREQPQHF. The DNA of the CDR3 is TGTGCCAGCACAGAGGACAGGGGGCGAGAACAGCCCCAGCATTTT.